The source of this T cell receptor beta chain is a study of blood T cell repertoires in COVID-19. Study at large: Samples taken during acute and convalescent COVID-19 were collected in the United States, Italy and Spain. Sources were T cells, B-cell-depleted T cells, or PBMCs; the material itself was cDNA or gDNA.

Using immunoSEQ multiplex PCR, the repertoire was profiled, and TCRdb retains in-frame clones only, with some absent. The table has about 440,000 clones, 80% to 95% seen once. Cohorts were assigned according to the clinical history that participants reported. Either two negative PCRs, clearance, or symptom resolution qualified Cohort 3 donors as recovered. The ends were cut back, 1 base at V and 2 bases at J, with 15 bases in the middle. CDR1 is SGHAT and CDR2 is FQNNGV in the germline V gene. The CDR3 totals 16 residues. This chain joins TRBV11-2 and TRBJ2-7, with a weak D call TRBD2 (6 bases). The sample comprised PBMCs or T cells enriched from blood (not recorded which). This sequence originates from a man aged 18 to 30 who had recovered from COVID-19. In nucleotides, the CDR3 is TGTGCCAGCAGCTTAGCTAGCGAGGGCAGTCCCTACGAGCAGTACTTC. It translates to CASSLASEGSPYEQYF.